This record covers a single T cell receptor (beta chain). The CDR3 covers 16 residues. J lost 2 bases, V lost 5 bases, and 9 bases had no gene match. In germline, CDR1 is MNHEY, CDR2 SVGEGT. The data originate from a study of blood T cell repertoires in COVID-19. Turning to the study itself: COVID-19 samples from acute and convalescent phases originated in the United States, Italy and Spain. Nucleic acid was either cDNA or gDNA, and it came from T cells, B-cell-depleted T cells, or PBMCs.

In the original processing: Reference gene primer amplification gave estimated nucleated cell counts. Sequencing used immunoSEQ multiplex PCR; TCRdb keeps in-frame clones, though not all of them. D and trimming come from the DNA, and the V and J calls and clone size come from that table. Of about 270,000 clones in the sample, approximately 77% were seen once. The receptor comes from a woman in her late teens or twenties with acute or convalescent COVID-19. The sample taken for sequencing was peripheral blood. This chain uses TRBV6-2 or TRBV6-3 with TRBJ2-7; 10 bases map to TRBD2. The CDR3 region has the DNA TGTGCCAGCAGTCCCTTAACTAGCGGGGACACCTACGAGCAGTACTTC. It specifies CASSPLTSGDTYEQYF.